This TCR beta chain was sequenced for a study of T-cell memory formation after mild COVID-19. MiXCR, run by TCRdb on the 5' RACE reads, gives a single entry per CDR3 protein. The sample consists of hundreds of thousands of distinct CDR3 sequences, around 27% of them appearing once. This clonotype showed up many times. Germline V gives CDR1 SGHAT, CDR2 FQNNGV. CDR3 size: 16 residues. V shed 5 bases and J shed 8 bases, with 24 bases lying between them. The genes are TRBV11-2 and TRBJ1-2, with a tentative D call TRBD1 (5 bases). The receptor was derived from an adult woman who had mild COVID-19 (a few samples of this study predate the infection). Cell type and time point are not known. The sequencing input was PBMCs or a T cell subset sorted from them (not recorded which). The CDR3 DNA reads TGTGCCAGCAGCCTTAGGAACGCTGGGACCCTAGGGGGCTACACCTTC. Translation: CASSLRNAGTLGGYTF.